This T cell receptor beta chain was captured by sequencing in a study of Ad26.COV2.S vaccination and SARS-CoV-2 variants. Treatment here: around 19 received Ad26.COV2.S at low or high dose, single or two shots; 5 received placebo; per-sample allocation not given. Material that was analyzed had been drawn on day 63 after the first vaccine or placebo injection. Germline CDR1 is KGHDR and CDR2 is SFDVKD. Trimming took 9 bases from V and 8 from J, leaving 13 bases between them. The CDR3 runs 13 residues. Data came from immunoSEQ multiplex PCR; TCRdb stores just in-frame clones and leaves some out. The sample records about 350,000 clones, approximately 81% being singletons.

This material consisted of peripheral blood, taken in a trial of Ad26.COV2.S vaccine versus placebo. This receptor was taken from a person aged 18-65 years who received the Ad26.COV2.S COVID-19 vaccine or a placebo. The chain links TRBV24-1 to TRBJ1-6; D is uncertain. The CDR3 bases are TGTGCCACCTCGAAAAGGCAGGATTCACCCCTCCACTTT. The encoded protein is CATSKRQDSPLHF.